These 17 T cell receptor beta chains originate from one sample sequenced in a study of blood T cell repertoires in COVID-19 (TCRdb year 2020). Libraries were constructed by the immunoSEQ multiplex PCR assay. TCRdb took over this immuneACCESS table, retaining in-frame rearrangements with V and J assigned. Such tables are incomplete; in checked studies, under half of the missing clones stem from an unresolved V gene, and the remainder is unexplained. This sample is represented by fewer than 110,000 clones; around 90% of them were singletons. The ten most abundant clones make up about a sixth of the sample. Sequenced: peripheral blood. The source is a woman over 75 in a cohort sampled during active COVID-19.

This clone was seen just once. The chain links TRBV3-1 (or the pseudogene TRBV3-2) to TRBJ2-1, with TRBD2 matching 9 bases. The trim removed 6 bases at V and 10 bases at J, leaving 4 bases unmatched. This CDR3 is built from 12 residues. Germline loops: CDR1 LGHDT, CDR2 YNNKEL (reference sequence). The chain's CDR3 is CASRGTSREQFF. The DNA of the CDR3 is TGTGCCAGCAGGGGGACTAGCCGGGAGCAGTTCTTC.

The chain is built from TRBV15 and TRBJ2-7; 8 bases line up with TRBD1. CDR1 is LNHNV, CDR2 YYDKDF, per germline (reference sequence). The CDR3 extends over 14 amino acids. The trim removed 5 bases at V and 6 bases at J, leaving 9 bases unmatched. DNA of the CDR3: TGTGCCACCAGCTACCGACAGGGGATTGGCGAGCAGTACTTC. Encoded protein: CATSYRQGIGEQYF.

A few counts support this clone. The chain links TRBV4-2 to TRBJ2-7; 9 bases fit TRBD1. V trimming: 0 bases; J trimming: 3 bases; junction bases outside the gene matches: 3. This CDR3 has 15 residues. Germline lookup yields CDR1 LGHNA and CDR2 YNFKEQ. Written as DNA, the CDR3 is TGTGCCAGCAGCCAAGACGGGACAGGGCTCTACGAGCAGTACTTC. It is translated as CASSQDGTGLYEQYF.

Comment on this clone: Sequence at one end of the junction differs from germline and may be a read error. The rearrangement uses TRBV11-3 and TRBJ2-7; TRBD1 matches at 9 bases. Germline V gene lookup returns CDR1 SGHNT and CDR2 YENEEA. The CDR3 extends over 14 amino acids. The chain's CDR3 is CASSLGQGSHEQYF. The DNA of the CDR3 is TGTGCCAGCAGCTTGGGACAGGGCTCCCACGAGCAGTACTTC. The variable domain in full, completed from reference TRBV11-3 and TRBJ2-7, reads EAGVVQSPRYKIIEKKQPVAFWCNPISGHNTLYWYLQNLGQGPELLIRYENEEAVDDSQLPKDRFSAERLKGVDSTLKIQPAELGDSAVYLCASSLGQGSHEQYFGPGTRLTVT.

The chain couples TRBV5-4 to TRBJ1-1; 8 bases line up with TRBD1. The germline V gene has CDR1 SGHNT and CDR2 YYREEE (reference sequence). This CDR3 contains 15 residues. Unmatched junction bases numbered 7, after V lost 5 bases and J lost 1 base. The CDR3 bases are TGTGCCAGCAGTTCCGGACAGGGTGGGAACACTGAAGCTTTCTTT. Translated: CASSSGQGGNTEAFF.

This chain uses TRBV6-2 or TRBV6-3 with TRBJ2-1; 7 nucleotides align to TRBD1. V lost 5 bases to trimming and J lost 5 bases; unmatched junction nucleotides: 9. The CDR3 consists of 15 residues. Looked up from germline, CDR1 is MNHEY and CDR2 is SVGEGT. Written as DNA, the CDR3 is TGTGCCAGCAGTCGAGCCGGGACAGCGGACAATGAGCAGTTCTTC. Translated, it gives CASSRAGTADNEQFF.

The chain carries TRBV2 and TRBJ1-6; no clear D. CDR1 is SNHLY, CDR2 FYNNEI, per germline. Trimming stripped 11 bases from V and 4 bases from J, with 15 bases between. The CDR3 has 14 residues. CDR3 amino acids: CAFEGAGYNSPLHF. The CDR3 region has the DNA TGTGCCTTCGAGGGCGCGGGTTATAATTCACCCCTCCACTTT.

This clone appeared a single time. This chain joins TRBV24-1 and TRBJ2-6; D might be TRBD2 (5 bases). Trimming stripped 9 bases from V and 1 base from J, with 9 bases between. This CDR3 has 14 residues. Germline V gives CDR1 KGHDR, CDR2 SFDVKD. The CDR3 loop reads CATATGSGANVLTF. In DNA, the CDR3 is TGTGCCACCGCGACGGGGTCTGGGGCCAACGTCCTGACTTTC.

The chain combines TRBV14 with TRBJ2-5; D is perhaps TRBD2 (6 bases). The length of the CDR3 is 14 residues. V was cut by 3 bases and J by 5 bases, with 13 bases left in between. The germline CDR1 and CDR2 sequences are SGHDN and FVKESK. Here the CDR3 reads CASSQGLWGETQYF. CDR3 in DNA: TGTGCCAGCAGCCAGGGACTTTGGGGCGAGACCCAGTACTTC. Looking up the rest from reference TRBV14 and TRBJ2-5 gives the full variable domain: EAGVTQFPSHSVIEKGQTVTLRCDPISGHDNLYWYRRVMGKEIKFLLHFVKESKQDESGMPNNRFLAERTGGTYSTLKVQPAELEDSGVYFCASSQGLWGETQYFGPGTRLLVL.

This chain joins TRBV3-1 (or the pseudogene TRBV3-2) and TRBJ2-3; the match to TRBD1 covers 10 bases. Looked up from germline, CDR1 is LGHDT and CDR2 is YNNKEL (reference sequence). Germline trimming cut 6 bases from V and 4 bases from J; bases unmatched to any gene: 4. This CDR3 comprises 14 residues. DNA for the CDR3: TGTGCCAGCAGTCCCGGGACAGGGGCAGATACGCAGTATTTT. Translation gives CASSPGTGADTQYF.

V gene TRBV7-3 combines with J gene TRBJ2-3; weak D call: TRBD1 (5 bases). V lost 1 base and J lost 0, with 8 bases in between. Germline lookup yields CDR1 SGHTA and CDR2 FQGTGA. This CDR3 has 15 amino acids. The chain's CDR3 is CASSLKGVSTDTQYF. For the CDR3, the DNA is TGTGCCAGCAGCTTAAAAGGGGTCAGCACAGATACGCAGTATTTT.

This sequence joins TRBV19 and TRBJ2-1; 10 bases are a match to TRBD1. Unmatched junction bases numbered 7, after V lost 4 bases and J lost 7 bases. Looked up from germline, CDR1 is LNHDA and CDR2 is SQIVND (reference sequence). The CDR3 length is 15 residues. Written as DNA, the CDR3 is TGTGCCAGTAGTAACCGACAGGGGGCAGGGAATGAGCAGTTCTTC. Residues: CASSNRQGAGNEQFF.

This rearrangement joins TRBV5-4 to TRBJ2-7, with 7 bases fitting TRBD1. CDR3 length: 14 amino acids. V lost 4 bases and J lost 3; bases outside the gene matches: 7. CDR1 SGHNT and CDR2 YYREEE come from the germline V gene (reference sequence). CDR3 amino acids: CASSQGQLDYEQYF. CDR3 nucleotides: TGTGCCAGCAGCCAGGGACAGCTTGACTACGAGCAGTACTTC.

This chain connects TRBV10-2 to TRBJ2-7; possible D gene TRBD1, 6 bases. There are 13 residues in the CDR3. Germline lookup yields CDR1 WSHSY and CDR2 SAAADI. With 7 bases removed from V and 9 bases from J, the gap between germline ends came to 19 bases. The CDR3 region is CASTLAREGGQYF. The CDR3 region has the DNA TGCGCCAGCACCCTGGCTAGGGAAGGGGGGCAGTACTTC.

A few counts support this clone. The chain joins TRBV20-1 to TRBJ2-7; the D gene is possibly TRBD2 (6 bases). The germline V gene encodes CDR1 DFQATT and CDR2 SNEGSKA (reference sequence). This CDR3 is built from 15 residues. V was clipped by 3 bases and J by 2 bases, with 17 bases between them. The DNA for the CDR3 is TGCAGTGCTAGTTCCAGCGGGCGAGTCACCTACGAGCAGTACTTC. Protein product: CSASSSGRVTYEQYF.

This chain joins TRBV7-9 and TRBJ2-2; TRBD1 agrees at 8 bases. V lost 5 bases, J lost 7 bases, and 12 bases stayed unmatched. The CDR3 extends over 16 amino acids. The germline V gene has CDR1 SEHNR and CDR2 FQNEAQ (reference sequence). In nucleotides, the CDR3 is TGTGCCAGCAGCCCCCCGGGACAGGAGGGAGGCGGGGAGCTGTTTTTT. Amino acid sequence: CASSPPGQEGGGELFF.

The table lists this clone with a count of one. The genes are TRBV3-1 (or the pseudogene TRBV3-2) and TRBJ2-7; 8 nucleotides match TRBD2. The CDR3 is 16 residues long. The germline CDR1 and CDR2 sequences are LGHDT and YNNKEL (reference sequence). The trim removed 0 bases at V and 2 bases at J, leaving 6 bases unmatched. CDR3 protein: CASSQERLAGPYEQYF. CDR3 nucleotide sequence: TGTGCCAGCAGCCAAGAGAGGCTAGCGGGCCCCTACGAGCAGTACTTC.